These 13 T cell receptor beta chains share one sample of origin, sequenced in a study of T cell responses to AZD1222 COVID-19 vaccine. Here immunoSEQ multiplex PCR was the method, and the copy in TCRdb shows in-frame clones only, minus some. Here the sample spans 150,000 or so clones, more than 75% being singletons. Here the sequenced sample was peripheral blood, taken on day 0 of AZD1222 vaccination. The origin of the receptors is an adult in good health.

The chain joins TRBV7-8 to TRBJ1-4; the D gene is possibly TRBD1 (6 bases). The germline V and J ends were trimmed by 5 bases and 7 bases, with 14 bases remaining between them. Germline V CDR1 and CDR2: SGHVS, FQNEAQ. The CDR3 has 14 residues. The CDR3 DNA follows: TGTGCCAGCAGCCTAGACAGGTGGGCTGAAAAACTGTTTTTT. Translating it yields CASSLDRWAEKLFF.

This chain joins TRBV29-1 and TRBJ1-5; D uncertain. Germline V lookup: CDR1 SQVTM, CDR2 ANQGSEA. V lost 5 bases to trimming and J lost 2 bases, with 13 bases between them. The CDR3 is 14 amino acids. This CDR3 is CSVRESGGNQPQHF. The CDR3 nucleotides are TGCAGCGTTAGGGAATCTGGGGGCAATCAGCCCCAGCATTTT.

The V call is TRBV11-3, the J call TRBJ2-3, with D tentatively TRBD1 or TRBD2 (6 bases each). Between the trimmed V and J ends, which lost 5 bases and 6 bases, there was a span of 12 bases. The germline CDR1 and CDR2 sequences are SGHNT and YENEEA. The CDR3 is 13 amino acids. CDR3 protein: CASSRGGGDTQYF. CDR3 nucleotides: TGTGCCAGCAGCCGCGGAGGGGGGGATACGCAGTATTTT. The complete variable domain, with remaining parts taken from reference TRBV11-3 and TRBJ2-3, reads EAGVVQSPRYKIIEKKQPVAFWCNPISGHNTLYWYLQNLGQGPELLIRYENEEAVDDSQLPKDRFSAERLKGVDSTLKIQPAELGDSAVYLCASSRGGGDTQYFGPGTRLTVL.

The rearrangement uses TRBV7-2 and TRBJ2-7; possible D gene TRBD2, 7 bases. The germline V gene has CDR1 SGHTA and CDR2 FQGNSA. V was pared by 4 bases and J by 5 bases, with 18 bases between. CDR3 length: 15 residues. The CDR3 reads CASSSEGVRGDEQYF. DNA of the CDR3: TGTGCCAGCAGCTCAGAGGGGGTTCGGGGGGACGAGCAGTACTTC.

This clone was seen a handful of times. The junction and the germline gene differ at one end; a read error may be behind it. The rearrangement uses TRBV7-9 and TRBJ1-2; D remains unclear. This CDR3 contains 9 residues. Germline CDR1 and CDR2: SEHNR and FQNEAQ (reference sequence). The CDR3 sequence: CASSQNLAF. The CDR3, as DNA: TGTGCCAGCAGCCAGAATCTCGCCTTC.

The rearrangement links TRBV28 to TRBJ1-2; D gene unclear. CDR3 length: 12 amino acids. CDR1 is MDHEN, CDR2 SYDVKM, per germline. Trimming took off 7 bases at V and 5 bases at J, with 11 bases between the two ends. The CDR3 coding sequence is TGTGCCAGCAATGGCGAAACTTATGGCTACACCTTC. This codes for CASNGETYGYTF.

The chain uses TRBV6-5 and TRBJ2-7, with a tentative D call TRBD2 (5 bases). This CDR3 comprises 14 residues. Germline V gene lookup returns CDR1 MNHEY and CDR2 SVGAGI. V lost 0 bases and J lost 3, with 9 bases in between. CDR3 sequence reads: CASSYSGGFYEQYF. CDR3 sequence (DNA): TGTGCCAGCAGTTACTCCGGCGGGTTCTACGAGCAGTACTTC.

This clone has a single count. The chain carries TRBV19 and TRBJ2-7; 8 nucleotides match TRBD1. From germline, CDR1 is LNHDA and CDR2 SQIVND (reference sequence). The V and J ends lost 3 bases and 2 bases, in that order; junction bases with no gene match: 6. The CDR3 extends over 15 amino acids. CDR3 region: CASSIGRTGTYEQYF. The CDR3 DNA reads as TGTGCCAGTAGTATCGGTCGGACAGGGACCTACGAGCAGTACTTC. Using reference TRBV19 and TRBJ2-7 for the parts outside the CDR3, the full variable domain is DGGITQSPKYLFRKEGQNVTLSCEQNLNHDAMYWYRQDPGQGLRLIYYSQIVNDFQKGDIAEGYSVSREKKESFPLTVTSAQKNPTAFYLCASSIGRTGTYEQYFGPGTRLTVT.

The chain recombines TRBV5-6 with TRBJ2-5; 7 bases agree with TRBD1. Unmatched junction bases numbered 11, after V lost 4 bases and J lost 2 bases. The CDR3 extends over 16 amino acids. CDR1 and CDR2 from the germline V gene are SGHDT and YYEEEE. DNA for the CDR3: TGTGCCAGCAGCGTCATAACAACAGGGGCTCAAGAGACCCAGTACTTC. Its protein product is CASSVITTGAQETQYF. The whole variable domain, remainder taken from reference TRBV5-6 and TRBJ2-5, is DAGVTQSPTHLIKTRGQQVTLRCSPKSGHDTVSWYQQALGQGPQFIFQYYEEEERQRGNFPDRFSGHQFPNYSSELNVNALLLGDSALYLCASSVITTGAQETQYFGPGTRLLVL.

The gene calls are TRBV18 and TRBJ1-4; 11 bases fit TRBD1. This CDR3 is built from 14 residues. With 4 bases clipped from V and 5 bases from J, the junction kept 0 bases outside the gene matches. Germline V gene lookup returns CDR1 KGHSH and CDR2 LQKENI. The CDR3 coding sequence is TGTGCCAGCTCACGGGACAGGGGGAATGAAAAACTGTTTTTT. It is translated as CASSRDRGNEKLFF.

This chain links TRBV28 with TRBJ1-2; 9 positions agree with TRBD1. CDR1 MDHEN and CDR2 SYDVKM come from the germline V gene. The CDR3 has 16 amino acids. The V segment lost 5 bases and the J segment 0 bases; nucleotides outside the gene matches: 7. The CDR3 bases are TGTGCCAGCAGTCGAATTGGACAGGGGACTAACTATGGCTACACCTTC. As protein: CASSRIGQGTNYGYTF.

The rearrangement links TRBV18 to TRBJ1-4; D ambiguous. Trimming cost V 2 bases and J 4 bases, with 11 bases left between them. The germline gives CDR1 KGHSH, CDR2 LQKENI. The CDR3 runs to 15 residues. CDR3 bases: TGTGCCAGCTCACCAGGCAGTACATATAATGAAAAACTGTTTTTT. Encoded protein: CASSPGSTYNEKLFF.

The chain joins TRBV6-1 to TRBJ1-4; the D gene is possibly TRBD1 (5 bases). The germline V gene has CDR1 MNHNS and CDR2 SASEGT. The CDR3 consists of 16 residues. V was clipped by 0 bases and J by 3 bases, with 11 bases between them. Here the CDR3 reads CASSEAYLGANEKLFF. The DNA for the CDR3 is TGTGCCAGCAGTGAAGCCTACCTGGGGGCTAATGAAAAACTGTTTTTT.